This TCR beta chain stems from a study of chemoradiotherapy in HPV16-positive cancers. Overall study findings and caveats: During treatment, candidate HPV-specific clones and E7-related motifs expanded in tumor.

Germline assignment: CDR1 LNHNV and CDR2 YYDKDF (reference sequence). This CDR3 is 15 amino acids long. A word on this clone: The antigen is undetermined. One junction end does not reproduce the germline sequence, and a read error may be involved.

Sequenced by immunoSEQ multiplex PCR; TCRdb stores in-frame clones only, minus some. The sample contains about 25,000 clones, 94% of which appear only once. Samples were taken several times over chemoradiotherapy. This chain links TRBV15 with TRBJ1-2; no definite D call. The sample was gathered from a patient who underwent chemoradiotherapy. The clonotype was recovered from a human donor with HPV-associated anogenital cancer. CDR3 bases: TGTGCCACCACCAGAGGAGGGTTAGCTAACTATGGCTACACCTTC. Protein sequence: CATTRGGLANYGYTF.